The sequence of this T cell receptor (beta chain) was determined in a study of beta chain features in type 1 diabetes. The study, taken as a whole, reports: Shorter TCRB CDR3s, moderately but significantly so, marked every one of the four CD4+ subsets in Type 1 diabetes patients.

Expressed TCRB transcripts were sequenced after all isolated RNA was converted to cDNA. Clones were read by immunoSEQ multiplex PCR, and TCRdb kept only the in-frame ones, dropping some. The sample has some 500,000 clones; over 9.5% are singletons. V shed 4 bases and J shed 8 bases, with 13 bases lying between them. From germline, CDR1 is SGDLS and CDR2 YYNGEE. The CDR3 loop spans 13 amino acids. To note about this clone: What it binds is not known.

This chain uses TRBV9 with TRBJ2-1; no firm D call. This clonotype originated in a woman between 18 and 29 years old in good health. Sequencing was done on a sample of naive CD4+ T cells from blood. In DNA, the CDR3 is TGTGCCAGCAGCCCCCGGCTAGTCGATGAGCAGTTCTTC. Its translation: CASSPRLVDEQFF.